The next 19 T cell receptor beta chains were all read from a single sample in a study of control samples from healthy donors and cancer patients. Libraries were prepared by immunoSEQ multiplex PCR; TCRdb keeps only in-frame clonotypes and omits some of them. The table lists about 120,000 clones, around 90% of them singletons, with approximately 2.3% in the top ten. Input material: blood. All receptors come from a woman in her 70s in good health.

The rearrangement links TRBV4-2 to TRBJ2-2, with 15 bases fitting TRBD2. V gave up 4 bases and J gave up 8 bases; unmatched junction bases: 8. The CDR3 consists of 17 residues. Looked up from germline, CDR1 is LGHNA and CDR2 is YNFKEQ. The CDR3 here is CASSPRTSGGVRGELFF. The CDR3 DNA sequence: TGTGCCAGCAGCCCACGGACTAGCGGGGGGGTGCGGGGGGAGCTGTTTTTT.

The chain is built from TRBV2 and TRBJ1-5; 8 bases line up with TRBD1. The CDR3 consists of 14 residues. CDR1 is SNHLY, CDR2 FYNNEI, per germline. After removal of 7 bases from V and 6 bases from J, the junction contained 8 bases not matched to a gene. The CDR3 DNA reads TGTGCCAGCACTTACCAGGGGGCGCCTCAGCCCCAGCATTTT. This sequence encodes CASTYQGAPQPQHF.

Written as DNA, the CDR3 is TGTGCCAGCAGCTTATCCCGGACAGGGAATACAGCTTTCTTT. It encodes CASSLSRTGNTAFF. This chain connects TRBV7-2 to TRBJ1-1, with 8 bases that match TRBD1. The V segment lost 2 bases and the J segment 10 bases; nucleotides outside the gene matches: 9. Germline V gene data show CDR1 as SGHTA and CDR2 as FQGNSA. The CDR3 extends over 14 amino acids. Variable domain in full (rest from reference TRBV7-2 and TRBJ1-1): GAGVSQSPSNKVTEKGKDVELRCDPISGHTALYWYRQSLGQGLEFLIYFQGNSAPDKSGLPSDRFSAERTGGSVSTLTIQRTQQEDSAVYLCASSLSRTGNTAFFGQGTRLTVV.

The CDR3 DNA sequence: TGTGCCAGTGGATCGGGCGGGGGAGCAAGTCGGGAGCTGTTTTTT. It yields the protein CASGSGGGASRELFF. The genes are TRBV6-6 and TRBJ2-2; 7 bases are shared with TRBD2. J gave up 9 bases and V 9 bases, and 16 bases lay outside the gene matches. Germline V gene lookup returns CDR1 MNHNY and CDR2 SVGAGI (reference sequence). The CDR3 consists of 15 residues.

This clone has just a few counts. J is TRBJ2-7 and V is TRBV2; D is unclear. V was pared by 3 bases and J by 6 bases, with 12 bases between. Germline V gene sequence: CDR1 SNHLY, CDR2 FYNNEI. The CDR3 is 13 residues long. The CDR3 coding sequence is TGTGCCAGCAGTGAGTCTCTCCGTGGCGAGCAGTACTTC. Its translation: CASSESLRGEQYF.

The genes are TRBV18 and TRBJ2-7; D is perhaps TRBD1 (5 bases). The CDR3 sequence is 13 residues long. Germline V gene sequence: CDR1 KGHSH, CDR2 LQKENI. The ends were cut back, 6 bases at V and 0 bases at J, with 9 bases in the middle. In DNA, the CDR3 is TGTGCCAGCTCGACGACAGTCTCCTACGAGCAGTACTTC. Translated, it gives CASSTTVSYEQYF.

The chain has TRBV6-5 and TRBJ1-5; D ambiguous. Between the trimmed V and J ends, which lost 7 bases and 0 bases, there was a span of 13 bases. Per the germline V gene, CDR1 is MNHEY and CDR2 is SVGAGI. The CDR3 sequence is 15 residues long. The CDR3 reads CASKEPGSSNQPQHF. The CDR3 DNA reads TGTGCCAGCAAAGAACCGGGTAGTAGCAATCAGCCCCAGCATTTT.

This chain links TRBV5-6 with TRBJ2-5; 11 bases line up with TRBD2. V lost 4 bases to trimming and J lost 5 bases; unmatched junction nucleotides: 13. Germline CDR1 and CDR2: SGHDT and YYEEEE. The CDR3 is 17 amino acids. As DNA, the CDR3 is TGTGCCAGCAGCCTGGGACTAGCGGAGCACCTGCTGGAGACCCAGTACTTC. It is translated as CASSLGLAEHLLETQYF. Drawing the rest from reference TRBV5-6 and TRBJ2-5, the complete variable domain is DAGVTQSPTHLIKTRGQQVTLRCSPKSGHDTVSWYQQALGQGPQFIFQYYEEEERQRGNFPDRFSGHQFPNYSSELNVNALLLGDSALYLCASSLGLAEHLLETQYFGPGTRLLVL.

This clone occurred once. This chain links TRBV19 with TRBJ2-5; 9 nucleotides align to TRBD2. The V segment lost 7 bases and the J segment 5 bases; nucleotides outside the gene matches: 11. CDR1 and CDR2 (germline): LNHDA, SQIVND (reference sequence). CDR3 length equals 15 residues. The CDR3 protein is CASTPRGGLWETQYF. The CDR3 nucleotides are TGTGCCAGTACCCCGCGGGGGGGCCTTTGGGAGACCCAGTACTTC. Complete variable domain (other parts from reference TRBV19 and TRBJ2-5): DGGITQSPKYLFRKEGQNVTLSCEQNLNHDAMYWYRQDPGQGLRLIYYSQIVNDFQKGDIAEGYSVSREKKESFPLTVTSAQKNPTAFYLCASTPRGGLWETQYFGPGTRLLVL.

CDR3 DNA: TGCGCCAGCATACGGGATCCGAACACCGGGGAGCTGTTTTTT. It specifies CASIRDPNTGELFF. This chain links TRBV5-1 with TRBJ2-2; D may be TRBD2 (5 bases). From germline, CDR1 is SGHRS and CDR2 YFSETQ. CDR3 length: 14 residues. The V end lost 6 bases, the J end lost 0 bases, and 9 bases lay between the germline ends.

The chain links TRBV4-1 to TRBJ2-1, with 8 nucleotides matching TRBD1. CDR1 and CDR2 from the germline V gene are MGHRA and YSYEKL. This CDR3 is built from 15 residues. Trimming removed 4 bases from V and 3 bases from J; junction bases left unmatched: 5. The CDR3 loop reads CASSPGGAGYNEQFF. For the CDR3, the DNA is TGCGCCAGCAGCCCAGGGGGCGCCGGCTACAATGAGCAGTTCTTC.

V gene TRBV7-6 combines with J gene TRBJ2-1; the match to TRBD1 covers 8 bases. V dropped 5 bases and J dropped 0; count of bases not matched to a gene: 6. The germline V gene has CDR1 SGHVS and CDR2 FNYEAQ. This CDR3 contains 16 residues. CDR3 in DNA: TGTGCCAGCAGCAAGACAGGGGCCGTCTCCTACAATGAGCAGTTCTTC. Protein: CASSKTGAVSYNEQFF.

The rearrangement uses TRBV9 and TRBJ1-2, with D perhaps matching TRBD1 (5 bases). In germline, CDR1 is SGDLS, CDR2 YYNGEE. Trimming left V 0 bases short and J 6 bases short, with 18 bases between. This CDR3 comprises 16 residues. CDR3 nucleotide sequence: TGTGCCAGCAGCGTAGCTGGTACAGGCGGCCGGGATGGCTACACCTTC. Translation gives CASSVAGTGGRDGYTF.

This chain uses TRBV29-1 with TRBJ1-2; TRBD1 matches at 8 bases. The CDR3 is 14 amino acids. V lost 4 bases to trimming and J lost 5 bases; unmatched junction nucleotides: 9. CDR1 and CDR2 (germline): SQVTM, ANQGSEA. The CDR3 here is CSVGGQGDLYGYTF. The CDR3 DNA reads TGCAGCGTTGGAGGACAGGGAGACCTATATGGCTACACCTTC.

The chain employs TRBV14 and TRBJ2-5, with 8 bases identical to TRBD2. The CDR3 is made up of 17 amino acids. Germline V gene lookup returns CDR1 SGHDN and CDR2 FVKESK. The V and J ends lost 0 bases and 4 bases, in that order; junction bases with no gene match: 10. CDR3 sequence: CASSQDATGGGGETQYF. As DNA, the CDR3 is TGTGCCAGCAGCCAAGATGCTACGGGGGGGGGTGGAGAGACCCAGTACTTC.

This clone was counted between two and nine times. J is TRBJ1-2 and V is TRBV4-2; D is undetermined. The CDR3 has 15 residues. Per the germline V gene, CDR1 is LGHNA and CDR2 is YNFKEQ. Deletions cut 0 bases from V and 3 bases from J, with 11 bases between. DNA for the CDR3: TGTGCCAGCAGCCAAGATCTCCAGCTCCACTATGGCTACACCTTC. This translates into CASSQDLQLHYGYTF.

The chain is built from TRBV7-8 and TRBJ1-4, with D maybe TRBD1 (5 bases). This CDR3 has 16 residues. V lost 5 bases and J lost 8, with 21 bases in between. Germline loops: CDR1 SGHVS, CDR2 FQNEAQ. This chain's CDR3 is CASSHRGTTWGEKLFF. The CDR3 DNA is TGTGCCAGCAGCCATAGGGGAACGACCTGGGGCGAAAAACTGTTTTTT.

This chain links TRBV15 with TRBJ2-3, with 14 bases matching TRBD2. The junction had 10 bases not matched to a gene; V was cut back by 4 bases and J by 4 bases. The V gene's germline CDR1 is LNHNV and CDR2 YYDKDF (reference sequence). This CDR3 contains 18 residues. The CDR3 nucleotides are TGTGCCACCAGCAACCGACTAGCGGGGGGGCCTTCCGCAGATACGCAGTATTTT. It translates to CATSNRLAGGPSADTQYF.

The CDR3 nucleotides read TGCGCCAGCAGTGAGCTGCGGGGAGGCGGGGAGCTGTTTTTT. Amino acids: CASSELRGGGELFF. The rearrangement uses TRBV10-1 and TRBJ2-2; tentative D call: TRBD2 (6 bases). V was clipped by 2 bases and J by 7 bases, with 11 bases between them. The CDR3 consists of 14 residues. Germline CDR1 and CDR2: WNHNN and SYGVQD (reference sequence).